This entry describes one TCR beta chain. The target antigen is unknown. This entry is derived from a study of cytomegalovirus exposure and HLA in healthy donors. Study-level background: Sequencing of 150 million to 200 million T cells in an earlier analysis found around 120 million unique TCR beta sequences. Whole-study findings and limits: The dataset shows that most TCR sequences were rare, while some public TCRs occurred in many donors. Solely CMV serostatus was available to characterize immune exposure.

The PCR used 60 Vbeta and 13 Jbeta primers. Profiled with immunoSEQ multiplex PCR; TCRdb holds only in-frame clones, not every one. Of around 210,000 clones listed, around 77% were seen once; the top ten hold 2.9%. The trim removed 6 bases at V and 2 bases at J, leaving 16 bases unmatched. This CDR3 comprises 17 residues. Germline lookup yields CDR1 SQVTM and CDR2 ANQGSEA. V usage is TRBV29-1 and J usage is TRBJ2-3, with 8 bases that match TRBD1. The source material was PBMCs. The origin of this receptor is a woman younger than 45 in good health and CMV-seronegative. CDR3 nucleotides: TGCAGCGTGAGGACAGGGAAACTATGTCGTGTCACAGATACGCAGTATTTT. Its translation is CSVRTGKLCRVTDTQYF.